This T cell receptor beta chain comes out of a study of cytotoxic CD8 clonotypes in ibrutinib-treated CLL. Study background: Of the patients, around 12 were relapsed/refractory, roughly 16 treatment-naive and 17 to 18 IGHV unmutated. There were, on average, around 250,000 productive templates and 80,000 to 100,000 productive rearrangements per sample.

Whole-study findings and limits: Lymph node repertoires were not studied, and sampling times were unmatched.

Regarding this clone: Its matching antigen is unknown.

The CDR3 totals 15 residues. Trimming pared 1 base from V and 2 bases from J, leaving 10 bases between. Looked up from germline, CDR1 is LNHNV and CDR2 is YYDKDF (reference sequence). TCRdb's table, derived via immunoSEQ multiplex PCR, lists solely in-frame clones and lacks some. The data contain over 120,000 clones, about 75% of them seen just once; the ten biggest clones take up 5.1%. The source was PBMCs, collected after 24 months of ibrutinib treatment. The chain uses TRBV15 and TRBJ2-3; D remains unclear. This sequence originates from a human donor with chronic lymphocytic leukemia. For the CDR3, the DNA is TGTGCCACCAGCAGAGGCCAGACGACCACAGATACGCAGTATTTT. Its protein is CATSRGQTTTDTQYF.